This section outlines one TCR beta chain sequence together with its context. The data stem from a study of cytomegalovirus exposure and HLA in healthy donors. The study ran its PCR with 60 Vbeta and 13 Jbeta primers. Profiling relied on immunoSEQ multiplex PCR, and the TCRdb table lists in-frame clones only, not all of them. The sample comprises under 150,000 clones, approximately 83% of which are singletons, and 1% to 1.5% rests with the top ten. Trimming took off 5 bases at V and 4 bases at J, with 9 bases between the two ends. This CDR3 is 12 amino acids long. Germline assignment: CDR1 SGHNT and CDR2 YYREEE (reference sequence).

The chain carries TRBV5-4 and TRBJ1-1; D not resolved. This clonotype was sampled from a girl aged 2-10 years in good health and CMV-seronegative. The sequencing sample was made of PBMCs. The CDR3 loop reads CASRREGTEAFF. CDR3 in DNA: TGTGCCAGCAGACGAGAGGGCACTGAAGCTTTCTTT.